This T cell receptor beta chain stems from a study of early T cells in non-severe SARS-CoV-2 infection. Study-wide background: The authors sequenced bulk RNA from unsorted whole blood, leaving chains unpaired.

Study-wide points: Database matching using VDJdb favored anti-spike CD8 responses, with private and CD4 specificities left missing.

The table lists this clonotype with a count of one. As yet, its antigen is unknown. Each cDNA molecule carried a unique molecular identifier. Via MiXCR, TCRdb re-called the 5' RACE reads, giving one row per CDR3 protein. This table holds 55,000 to 65,000 distinct CDR3 sequences, 10% to 13% found once. Sample: whole blood. The sequence derives from an adult who was a healthcare worker with PCR-confirmed SARS-CoV-2 infection or an uninfected control (not recorded which).

The CDR3 is CASSLLQGPNTEAFF. CDR3 nucleotides: TGTGCCAGCAGTTTACTACAGGGGCCGAACACTGAAGCTTTCTTT. The chain links TRBV12-3 or TRBV12-4 to TRBJ1-1; 7 bases fit TRBD1. This CDR3 region has 15 residues. J was trimmed by 1 base and V by 2 bases; bases with no gene match: 4.